The clone carrying this T cell receptor beta chain was detected once. This entry comes from a study of blood T cell repertoires in COVID-19. Produced via immunoSEQ multiplex PCR; TCRdb's table is partial and in-frame only. This repertoire shows approximately 73,000 clones, about 89% found once; its top ten account for 1.5% to 2%. Germline V gene sequence: CDR1 MNHNS, CDR2 SASEGT. With 2 bases clipped from V and 4 bases from J, the junction kept 7 bases outside the gene matches. This CDR3 is 15 amino acids long. The sequenced sample consisted of peripheral blood. This clonotype was obtained from a woman aged 60-70 years with acute or convalescent COVID-19. The chain uses TRBV6-1 and TRBJ1-2; TRBD1 matches 7 bases. The CDR3 sequence is CASSERSWDSYGYTF. The CDR3 nucleotides are TGTGCCAGCAGTGAAAGATCGTGGGACAGCTATGGCTACACCTTC.